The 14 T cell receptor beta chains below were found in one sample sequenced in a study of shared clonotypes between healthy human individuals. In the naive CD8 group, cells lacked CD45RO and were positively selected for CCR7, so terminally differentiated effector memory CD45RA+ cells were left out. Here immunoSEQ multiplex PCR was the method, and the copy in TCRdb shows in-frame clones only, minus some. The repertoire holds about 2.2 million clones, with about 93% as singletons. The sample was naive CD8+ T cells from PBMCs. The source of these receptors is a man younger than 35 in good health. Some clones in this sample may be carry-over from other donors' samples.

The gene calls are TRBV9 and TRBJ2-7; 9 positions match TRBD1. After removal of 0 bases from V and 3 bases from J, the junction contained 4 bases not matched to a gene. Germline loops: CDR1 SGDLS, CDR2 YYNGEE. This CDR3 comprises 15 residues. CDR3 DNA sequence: TGTGCCAGCAGCGTAGTCGAGACAGGGGGCTACGAGCAGTACTTC. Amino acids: CASSVVETGGYEQYF.

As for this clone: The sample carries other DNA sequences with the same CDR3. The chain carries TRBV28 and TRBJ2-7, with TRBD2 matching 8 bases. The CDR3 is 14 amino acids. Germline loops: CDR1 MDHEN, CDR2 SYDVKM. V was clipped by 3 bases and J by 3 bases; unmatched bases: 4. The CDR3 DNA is TGTGCCAGCAGTTTGAGCGGGAGAGGCTACGAGCAGTACTTC. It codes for CASSLSGRGYEQYF.

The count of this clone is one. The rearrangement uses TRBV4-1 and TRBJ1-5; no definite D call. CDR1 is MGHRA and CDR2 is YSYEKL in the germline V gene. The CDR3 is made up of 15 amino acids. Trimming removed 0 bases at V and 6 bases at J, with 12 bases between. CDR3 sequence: CASSQDDRAGQPQHF. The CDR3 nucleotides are TGCGCCAGCAGCCAAGATGATAGGGCGGGTCAGCCCCAGCATTTT.

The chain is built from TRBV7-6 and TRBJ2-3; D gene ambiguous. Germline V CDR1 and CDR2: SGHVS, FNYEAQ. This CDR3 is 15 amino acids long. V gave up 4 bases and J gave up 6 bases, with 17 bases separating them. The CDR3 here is CASSSLGEEGDTQYF. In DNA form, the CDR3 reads TGTGCCAGCAGCTCCCTAGGAGAGGAAGGGGATACGCAGTATTTT. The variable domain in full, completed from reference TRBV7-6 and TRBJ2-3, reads GAGVSQSPRYKVTKRGQDVALRCDPISGHVSLYWYRQALGQGPEFLTYFNYEAQQDKSGLPNDRFSAERPEGSISTLTIQRTEQRDSAMYRCASSSLGEEGDTQYFGPGTRLTVL.

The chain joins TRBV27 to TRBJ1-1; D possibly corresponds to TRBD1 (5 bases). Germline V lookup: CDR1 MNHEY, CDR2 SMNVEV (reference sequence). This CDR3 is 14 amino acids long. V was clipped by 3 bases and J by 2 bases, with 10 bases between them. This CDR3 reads CASSLDTRNTEAFF. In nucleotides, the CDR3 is TGTGCCAGCAGTTTGGACACAAGAAACACTGAAGCTTTCTTT.

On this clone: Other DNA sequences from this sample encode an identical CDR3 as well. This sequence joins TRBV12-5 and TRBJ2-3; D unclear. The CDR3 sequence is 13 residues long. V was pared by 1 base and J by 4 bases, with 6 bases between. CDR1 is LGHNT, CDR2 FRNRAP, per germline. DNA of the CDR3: TGTGCTAGTGGTTTGGGTTTGGCAGATACGCAGTATTTT. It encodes CASGLGLADTQYF.

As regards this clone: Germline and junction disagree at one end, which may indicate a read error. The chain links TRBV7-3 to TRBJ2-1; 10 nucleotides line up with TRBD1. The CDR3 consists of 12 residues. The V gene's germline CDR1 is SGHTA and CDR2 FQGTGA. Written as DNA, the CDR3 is TGTGCCAGCAGCTTAACGGGACAGGGGTGGGTCTTC. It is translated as CASSLTGQGWVF. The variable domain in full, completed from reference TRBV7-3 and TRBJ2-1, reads GAGVSQTPSNKVTEKGKYVELRCDPISGHTALYWYRQSLGQGPEFLIYFQGTGAADDSGLPNDRFFAVRPEGSVSTLKIQRTERGDSAVYLCASSLTGQGWVFGPGTRLTVL.

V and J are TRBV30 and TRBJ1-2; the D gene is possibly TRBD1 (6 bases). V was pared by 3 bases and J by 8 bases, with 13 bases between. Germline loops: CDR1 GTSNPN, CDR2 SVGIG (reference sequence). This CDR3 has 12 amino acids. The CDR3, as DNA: TGTGCCTGGAGGCCATACAGGGACGGCTACACCTTC. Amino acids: CAWRPYRDGYTF.

The CDR3: CASSLSTGGYEQYF. The CDR3 nucleotides read TGCGCCAGCAGCCTTTCGACAGGGGGCTACGAGCAGTACTTC. The rearrangement links TRBV5-1 to TRBJ2-7, with 9 nucleotides matching TRBD1. The germline V gene has CDR1 SGHRS and CDR2 YFSETQ. The V segment lost 4 bases and the J segment 3 bases; nucleotides outside the gene matches: 5. This CDR3 comprises 14 residues.

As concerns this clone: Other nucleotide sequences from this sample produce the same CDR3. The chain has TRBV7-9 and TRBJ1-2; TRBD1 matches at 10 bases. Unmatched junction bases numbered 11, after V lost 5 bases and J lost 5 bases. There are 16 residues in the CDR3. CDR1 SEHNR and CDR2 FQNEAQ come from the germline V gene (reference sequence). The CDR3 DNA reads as TGTGCCAGCAGCCTTTCACTCGGACAGGGGGGGTATGGCTACACCTTC. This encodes CASSLSLGQGGYGYTF.

In DNA form, the CDR3 reads TGCGCCAGCAGCTGGACAGGGAACGACGAGCAGTACTTC. Protein: CASSWTGNDEQYF. The gene calls are TRBV5-1 and TRBJ2-7, with 8 bases identical to TRBD1. The CDR3 spans 13 residues. The trim removed 3 bases at V and 5 bases at J, leaving 4 bases unmatched. From germline, CDR1 is SGHRS and CDR2 YFSETQ.

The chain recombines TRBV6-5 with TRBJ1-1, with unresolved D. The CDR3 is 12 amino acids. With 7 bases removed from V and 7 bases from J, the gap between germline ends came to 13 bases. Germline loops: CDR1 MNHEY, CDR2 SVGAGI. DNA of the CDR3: TGTGCCAGCACCTGGAGTCAAAGTGAAGCTTTCTTT. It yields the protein CASTWSQSEAFF.

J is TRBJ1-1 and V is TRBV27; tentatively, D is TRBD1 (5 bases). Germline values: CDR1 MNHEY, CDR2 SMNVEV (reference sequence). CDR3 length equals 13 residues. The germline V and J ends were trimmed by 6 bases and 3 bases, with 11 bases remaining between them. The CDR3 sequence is CASRGTDHTEAFF. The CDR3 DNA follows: TGTGCCAGCAGAGGGACGGACCACACTGAAGCTTTCTTT.

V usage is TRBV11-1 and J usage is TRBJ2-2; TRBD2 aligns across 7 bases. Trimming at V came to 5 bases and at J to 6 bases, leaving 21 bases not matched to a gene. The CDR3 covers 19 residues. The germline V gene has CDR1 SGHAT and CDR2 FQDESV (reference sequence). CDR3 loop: CASSTSGTTNRLEPGELFF. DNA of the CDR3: TGTGCCAGCAGCACTTCCGGGACTACAAACCGTCTGGAACCCGGGGAGCTGTTTTTT.